A single sample is the source of the 32 T cell receptor beta chains below, sequenced in a study of blood T cell repertoires in COVID-19. The assay was immunoSEQ multiplex PCR, and TCRdb's table has in-frame clones only and misses some. Among about 200,000 clones listed, approximately 90% were seen once. Sequencing used peripheral blood. These receptors were obtained from a middle-aged woman who had recovered from COVID-19.

The J gene is TRBJ2-7, the V gene TRBV19; possibly TRBD2 for D (5 bases). The length of the CDR3 is 13 residues. From germline, CDR1 is LNHDA and CDR2 SQIVND (reference sequence). Trimming removed 6 bases at V and 1 base at J, with 10 bases between. CDR3 residues: CASSGELSYEQYF. The CDR3 DNA sequence: TGTGCCAGTAGCGGGGAACTGTCCTACGAGCAGTACTTC. Full variable domain (missing parts from reference TRBV19 and TRBJ2-7): DGGITQSPKYLFRKEGQNVTLSCEQNLNHDAMYWYRQDPGQGLRLIYYSQIVNDFQKGDIAEGYSVSREKKESFPLTVTSAQKNPTAFYLCASSGELSYEQYFGPGTRLTVT.

The rearrangement joins TRBV5-1 to TRBJ2-1, with 7 bases fitting TRBD2. This CDR3 region has 15 residues. J was trimmed by 5 bases and V by 0 bases; bases with no gene match: 5. Germline V gives CDR1 SGHRS, CDR2 YFSETQ. CDR3 in DNA: TGCGCCAGCAGCTTGGCAGGACTAGGCCACAATGAGCAGTTCTTC. This sequence encodes CASSLAGLGHNEQFF.

The V call is TRBV7-8, the J call TRBJ2-7; TRBD2 matches at 13 bases. This CDR3 is 18 amino acids long. V shed 0 bases, J shed 4 bases, and the junction held 9 bases outside the gene matches. CDR1 is SGHVS and CDR2 is FQNEAQ in the germline V gene. In nucleotides, the CDR3 is TGTGCCAGCAGCTTAGCGTCCGGGACTAGCGGGACCGGGTACGAGCAGTACTTC. It is translated as CASSLASGTSGTGYEQYF.

The genes are TRBV3-1 (or the pseudogene TRBV3-2) and TRBJ1-6; 8 positions match TRBD1. J lost 8 bases, V lost 5 bases, and 2 bases had no gene match. Germline CDR1 reads LGHDT; CDR2 reads YNNKEL (reference sequence). The length of the CDR3 is 13 residues. This CDR3 is CASSYRGDSPLHF. The DNA for the CDR3 is TGTGCCAGCAGCTACAGGGGGGATTCACCCCTCCACTTT.

Turning to this clone: Other DNA sequences in this sample translate to the same CDR3. The V call is TRBV6-5, the J call TRBJ1-2, with 8 positions matching TRBD1. J was trimmed by 8 bases and V by 6 bases; bases with no gene match: 8. The germline V gene has CDR1 MNHEY and CDR2 SVGAGI. This CDR3 is built from 13 residues. Written as DNA, the CDR3 is TGTGCCAGCAGCCAACAGGGGGAAGGCGGCTACACCTTC. This codes for CASSQQGEGGYTF.

This chain links TRBV10-2 with TRBJ2-1; D possibly corresponds to TRBD2 (5 bases). Germline V gene sequence: CDR1 WSHSY, CDR2 SAAADI. The germline V and J ends were trimmed by 6 bases and 3 bases, with 9 bases remaining between them. This CDR3 is built from 13 residues. DNA for the CDR3: TGCGCCAGCAGGGACGGACTCTACAATGAGCAGTTCTTC. Its translation is CASRDGLYNEQFF.

The chain uses TRBV29-1 and TRBJ1-1; 9 bases match TRBD1. Trimming took 4 bases from V and 1 from J; bases not matched to a gene: 4. Germline V CDR1 and CDR2: SQVTM, ANQGSEA. The CDR3 length is 14 residues. CDR3 in amino acids: CSVVRTGANTEAFF. CDR3 nucleotides: TGCAGCGTTGTCAGGACAGGGGCGAACACTGAAGCTTTCTTT.

The genes are TRBV6-2 or TRBV6-3 and TRBJ2-7; 9 bases map to TRBD1. V was pared by 1 base and J by 2 bases, with 0 bases of the junction left unmatched. Germline V gives CDR1 MNHEY, CDR2 SVGEGT. The CDR3 has 14 residues. CDR3 in DNA: TGTGCCAGCAGTTACTGGACAGGGGCCTACGAGCAGTACTTC. Its protein is CASSYWTGAYEQYF.

The V gene is TRBV7-5, the J gene TRBJ2-3; the table's D call of TRBD2 was not tested on the DNA. TRBV7-5 is a documented pseudogene. The CDR3 sequence is 16 residues long. CDR3 DNA sequence: TGTGCCAGAAGGACTAGCGGGTGTGCGGACACAGATACGCAGTATTTT. Translating gives CARRTSGCADTDTQYF.

The chain employs TRBV6-5 and TRBJ1-2; 9 nucleotides match TRBD1. Germline V lookup: CDR1 MNHEY, CDR2 SVGAGI. The length of the CDR3 is 14 residues. The V gene end was trimmed by 7 bases and the J gene end by 2 bases; junction bases not matched to a gene: 5. The CDR3 region has the DNA TGTGCCAGCACAACCGGGACAGGGAACTATGGCTACACCTTC. Translated: CASTTGTGNYGYTF.

V and J are TRBV19 and TRBJ1-1; the match to TRBD1 covers 10 bases. Germline CDR1 and CDR2: LNHDA and SQIVND (reference sequence). The CDR3 has 13 residues. V shed 8 bases, J shed 6 bases, and the junction held 6 bases outside the gene matches. DNA of the CDR3: TGTGCCAGTGAGACAGGGGGCTGGGCTGAAGCTTTCTTT. This codes for CASETGGWAEAFF.

The rearrangement joins TRBV5-5 to TRBJ2-3; unclear D gene. V lost 5 bases to trimming and J lost 10 bases, with 11 bases between them. The CDR3 is 11 residues long. Germline lookup yields CDR1 SGHKS and CDR2 YYEKEE (reference sequence). As DNA, the CDR3 is TGTGCCAGCAGTTCCGAGCCCCCGCAGTATTTT. Translation: CASSSEPPQYF.

The chain has TRBV7-9 and TRBJ2-5; tentatively, D is TRBD2 (5 bases). The CDR3 consists of 14 residues. Germline CDR1 reads SEHNR; CDR2 reads FQNEAQ (reference sequence). The V end lost 2 bases, the J end lost 4 bases, and 11 bases lay between the germline ends. CDR3 in DNA: TGTGCCAGCAGCTTATCCGTGGGGAGAGAGACCCAGTACTTC. The encoded protein is CASSLSVGRETQYF.

The rearrangement joins TRBV27 to TRBJ1-5, with D perhaps TRBD1 (6 bases). Germline V gives CDR1 MNHEY, CDR2 SMNVEV (reference sequence). V was clipped by 6 bases and J by 1 base, with 10 bases between them. This CDR3 has 14 amino acids. The CDR3 bases are TGTGCCAGCAGGGCAGGGGTGAGCAATCAGCCCCAGCATTTT. Protein sequence: CASRAGVSNQPQHF.

The chain joins TRBV28 to TRBJ1-1; TRBD1 matches at 11 bases. In germline, CDR1 is MDHEN, CDR2 SYDVKM. The CDR3 runs to 15 residues. After removal of 7 bases from V and 6 bases from J, the junction contained 10 bases not matched to a gene. CDR3 protein: CASILKKGQGAEAFF. The CDR3 DNA sequence: TGTGCCAGCATTCTTAAGAAGGGACAGGGGGCTGAAGCTTTCTTT.

A few counts support this clone. The chain joins TRBV2 to TRBJ2-2, with D maybe TRBD2 (5 bases). The CDR3 totals 14 residues. Germline V gene sequence: CDR1 SNHLY, CDR2 FYNNEI. Trimming pared 3 bases from V and 8 bases from J, leaving 13 bases between. The CDR3 spells CASSEGGTGGELFF. The CDR3 coding sequence is TGTGCCAGCAGTGAGGGTGGAACGGGAGGGGAGCTGTTTTTT.

The chain links TRBV6-4 to TRBJ2-1; 10 bases match TRBD2. Germline V gene sequence: CDR1 MRHNA, CDR2 SNTAGT. V shed 4 bases, J shed 7 bases, and the junction held 4 bases outside the gene matches. The CDR3 sequence is 14 residues long. The CDR3 sequence: CASSVTSGINEQFF. CDR3 nucleotide sequence: TGTGCCAGCAGTGTAACTAGCGGGATTAATGAGCAGTTCTTC.

This clone turned up a few times. J is TRBJ2-1 and V is TRBV9; D uncertain. Germline V CDR1 and CDR2: SGDLS, YYNGEE. The V and J ends lost 4 bases and 0 bases respectively, with 17 bases between them. The CDR3 is 17 amino acids. The CDR3: CASSPEVTLSSYNEQFF. The CDR3 region has the DNA TGTGCCAGCAGCCCCGAGGTAACCCTGAGCTCCTACAATGAGCAGTTCTTC.

This rearrangement joins TRBV19 to TRBJ2-3, with D tentatively TRBD2 (6 bases). CDR1 LNHDA and CDR2 SQIVND come from the germline V gene (reference sequence). The CDR3 has 15 amino acids. V was shortened by 3 bases and J by 9 bases, with 19 bases between the two germline ends. In DNA, the CDR3 is TGTGCCAGTAGTATTTTTGGACGCGGGGACTTAACGCAGTATTTT. Protein sequence: CASSIFGRGDLTQYF. The full variable domain, rest sourced from reference TRBV19 and TRBJ2-3, is DGGITQSPKYLFRKEGQNVTLSCEQNLNHDAMYWYRQDPGQGLRLIYYSQIVNDFQKGDIAEGYSVSREKKESFPLTVTSAQKNPTAFYLCASSIFGRGDLTQYFGPGTRLTVL.

The CDR3 DNA reads TGTGCCAGCAGTTCTTCCTCTGATGTATCGGGCGAGCAGTACTTC. Protein sequence: CASSSSSDVSGEQYF. The rearrangement links TRBV27 to TRBJ2-7; no clear D. Trimming removed 4 bases from V and 6 bases from J, with 19 bases in between. Looked up from germline, CDR1 is MNHEY and CDR2 is SMNVEV (reference sequence). This CDR3 has 15 residues.

V and J are TRBV11-2 and TRBJ2-3, with TRBD2 as a possible D gene (6 bases). CDR1 and CDR2 (germline): SGHAT, FQNNGV. The V gene lost 6 bases and the J gene lost 2 bases, with 18 bases spanning the gap. There are 16 residues in the CDR3. The CDR3 protein is CASSLMRDSLTDTQYF. CDR3 nucleotides: TGTGCCAGCAGTTTAATGAGGGACTCCCTCACAGATACGCAGTATTTT.

This clone was seen a few times. This rearrangement joins TRBV7-6 to TRBJ1-5; D is perhaps TRBD1 (6 bases). Germline CDR1 SGHVS, CDR2 FNYEAQ. V lost 3 bases to trimming and J lost 0 bases, with 9 bases between them. CDR3 length equals 15 residues. CDR3 residues: CASSLNRDSNQPQHF. The CDR3 DNA is TGTGCCAGCAGCTTGAACAGGGATAGCAATCAGCCCCAGCATTTT.

The chain is built from TRBV19 and TRBJ1-2; TRBD1 might be the D (5 bases). Trimming left V 1 base short and J 6 bases short, with 9 bases between. From germline, CDR1 is LNHDA and CDR2 SQIVND (reference sequence). There are 13 residues in the CDR3. CDR3 bases: TGTGCCAGTAGTATAGGACAGTTTGATGGCTACACCTTC. Protein sequence: CASSIGQFDGYTF.

The V gene is TRBV9, the J gene TRBJ2-1; 13 nucleotides agree with TRBD2. This CDR3 contains 16 residues. V lost 0 bases and J lost 8; bases outside the gene matches: 5. Germline CDR1 reads SGDLS; CDR2 reads YYNGEE. CDR3 sequence: CASSVEELAGGDEQFF. DNA of the CDR3: TGTGCCAGCAGCGTAGAGGAACTAGCGGGAGGGGATGAGCAGTTCTTC.

The J gene is TRBJ1-5, the V gene TRBV5-6; D gene unclear. The germline gives CDR1 SGHDT, CDR2 YYEEEE. CDR3 length equals 16 residues. V lost 0 bases, J lost 0 bases, and 10 bases lay in between. The DNA of the CDR3 is TGTGCCAGCAGCTTGGGGGCAGGTGCTAGCAATCAGCCCCAGCATTTT. Translated, it gives CASSLGAGASNQPQHF.

This clone appeared a single time. This chain connects TRBV19 to TRBJ1-2; a possible D gene is TRBD1 (5 bases). Trimming cost V 1 base and J 3 bases, with 15 bases left between them. Germline-derived CDR1 and CDR2 are LNHDA and SQIVND (reference sequence). This CDR3 comprises 16 residues. CDR3 residues: CASSIALGAGDYGYTF. The CDR3 nucleotides are TGTGCCAGTAGTATAGCTCTAGGGGCCGGAGACTATGGCTACACCTTC. The full variable domain, in which reference TRBV19 and TRBJ1-2 provide the parts outside the CDR3, is DGGITQSPKYLFRKEGQNVTLSCEQNLNHDAMYWYRQDPGQGLRLIYYSQIVNDFQKGDIAEGYSVSREKKESFPLTVTSAQKNPTAFYLCASSIALGAGDYGYTFGSGTRLTVV.

This clone was seen a handful of times. V is TRBV19 and J is TRBJ2-1; 7 bases map to TRBD1. From germline, CDR1 is LNHDA and CDR2 SQIVND (reference sequence). The junction had 9 bases not matched to a gene; V was cut back by 10 bases and J by 0 bases. The CDR3 is 15 residues long. CDR3 sequence reads: CATQPRDSSYNEQFF. DNA of the CDR3: TGTGCCACACAACCCCGGGACAGCTCCTACAATGAGCAGTTCTTC. Full variable domain (rest looked up from reference TRBV19 and TRBJ2-1): DGGITQSPKYLFRKEGQNVTLSCEQNLNHDAMYWYRQDPGQGLRLIYYSQIVNDFQKGDIAEGYSVSREKKESFPLTVTSAQKNPTAFYLCATQPRDSSYNEQFFGPGTRLTVL.

This chain uses TRBV9 with TRBJ2-5, with 9 bases aligning to TRBD2. Germline CDR1 SGDLS, CDR2 YYNGEE. The CDR3 spans 16 residues. Unmatched junction bases numbered 7, after V lost 0 bases and J lost 4 bases. The chain's CDR3 is CASSVGLADTTETQYF. The CDR3 DNA is TGTGCCAGCAGCGTAGGACTAGCGGATACGACAGAGACCCAGTACTTC. The whole variable domain, filled in from reference TRBV9 and TRBJ2-5, reads DSGVTQTPKHLITATGQRVTLRCSPRSGDLSVYWYQQSLDQGLQFLIQYYNGEERAKGNILERFSAQQFPDLHSELNLSSLELGDSALYFCASSVGLADTTETQYFGPGTRLLVL.

The rearrangement uses TRBV3-1 (or the pseudogene TRBV3-2) and TRBJ2-7, with D perhaps matching TRBD1 (5 bases). The germline V gene has CDR1 LGHDT and CDR2 YNNKEL (reference sequence). This CDR3 contains 14 residues. Trimming removed 1 base at V and 6 bases at J, with 13 bases between. The CDR3 DNA sequence: TGTGCCAGCAGCCAAGTCCAGGGATCGCGCGAGCAGTACTTC. Translation: CASSQVQGSREQYF.

This chain uses TRBV5-1 with TRBJ2-3; 7 nucleotides agree with TRBD1. The CDR3 has 14 amino acids. V gave up 4 bases and J gave up 4 bases; unmatched junction bases: 6. Germline loops: CDR1 SGHRS, CDR2 YFSETQ. As DNA, the CDR3 is TGCGCCAGCAGCCTCGACAGGGACGCAGATACGCAGTATTTT. Translating it yields CASSLDRDADTQYF.

This clone came up once. This chain joins TRBV28 and TRBJ2-2, with 9 nucleotides matching TRBD2. Per germline, CDR1 MDHEN and CDR2 SYDVKM. V shed 3 bases, J shed 5 bases, and the junction held 7 bases outside the gene matches. The CDR3 has 16 residues. DNA of the CDR3: TGTGCCAGCAGTTTGGGTAGCGGGAGCGGAACCGGGGAGCTGTTTTTT. Translating it yields CASSLGSGSGTGELFF.

This clone was seen only once. The chain recombines TRBV7-2 with TRBJ2-3; tentatively, D is TRBD2 (5 bases). This CDR3 has 15 amino acids. CDR1 and CDR2 from the germline V gene are SGHTA and FQGNSA. V lost 2 bases to trimming and J lost 1 base, with 10 bases between them. Here the CDR3 DNA reads TGTGCCAGCAGCTTATCGCCCGGGGGCACAGATACGCAGTATTTT. This gives the protein CASSLSPGGTDTQYF.